The T cell receptor beta chain under discussion was sequenced for a study of cytomegalovirus exposure and HLA in healthy donors. Germline trimming cut 5 bases from V and 6 bases from J; bases unmatched to any gene: 12. Germline CDR1 and CDR2: SGHNT and YENEEA. CDR3 length equals 15 residues. A multiplex PCR was run with 60 Vbeta primers and 13 Jbeta primers. TCRdb's copy holds only in-frame clones and misses some; the assay was immunoSEQ multiplex PCR. The sample carries approximately 100,000 clones, under 70% recorded once. A remark on this clone: The antigen remains unidentified.

Whole-study results and caveats: In terms of immune exposure information, only CMV serostatus was available. Reportedly, diagnosis of cytomegalovirus status by the classifier showed high specificity and sensitivity.

The rearrangement joins TRBV11-3 to TRBJ2-7; TRBD1 matches 8 bases. The specimen sequenced was PBMCs. This sequence originates from a man between 50 and 59 years old in good health and CMV-seronegative. DNA for the CDR3: TGTGCCAGCAGCGCGCGGACAGGGAGTTCAAGCGAGCAGTACTTC. Translated, it gives CASSARTGSSSEQYF.